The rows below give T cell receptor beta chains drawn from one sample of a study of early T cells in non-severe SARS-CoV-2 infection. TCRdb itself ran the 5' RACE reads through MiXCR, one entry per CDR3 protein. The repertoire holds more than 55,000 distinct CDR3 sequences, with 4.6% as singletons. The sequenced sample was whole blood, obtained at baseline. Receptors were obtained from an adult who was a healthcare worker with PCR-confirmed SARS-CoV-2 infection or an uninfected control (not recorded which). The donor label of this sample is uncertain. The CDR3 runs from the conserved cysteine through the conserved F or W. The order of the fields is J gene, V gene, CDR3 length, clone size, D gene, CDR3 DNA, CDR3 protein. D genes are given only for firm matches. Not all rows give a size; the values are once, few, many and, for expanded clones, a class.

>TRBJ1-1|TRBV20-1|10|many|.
TGCAGTGCCTCACAGGGAGCCGCTTTCTTT
CSASQGAAFF
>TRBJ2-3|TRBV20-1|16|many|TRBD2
TGCAGTGCTAGTGCGGGGGGCCATGTACGCACAGATACGCAGTATTTT
CSASAGGHVRTDTQYF
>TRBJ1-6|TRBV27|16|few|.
TGTGCCAGCAGTTTATGGTGGAGCTCCTATAATTCACCCCTCCACTTT
CASSLWWSSYNSPLHF
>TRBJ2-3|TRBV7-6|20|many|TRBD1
TGTGCCAGCAGCTTAGGAGCAGGGGGCGCGGTGACCTCTTTCACAGATACGCAGTATTTT
CASSLGAGGAVTSFTDTQYF
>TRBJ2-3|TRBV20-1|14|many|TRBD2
TGCAGTGCTAGGTCGACTAGCGGGACAGATACGCAGTATTTT
CSARSTSGTDTQYF
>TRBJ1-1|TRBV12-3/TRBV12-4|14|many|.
TGTGCCAGCAGTTTAAACGGGATGAACACTGAAGCTTTCTTT
CASSLNGMNTEAFF
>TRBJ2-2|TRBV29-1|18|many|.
TGCAGCGTTTCCGGCCTCAACGGGGGGACACCGAACACCGGGGAGCTGTTTTTT
CSVSGLNGGTPNTGELFF
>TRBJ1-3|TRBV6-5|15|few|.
TGTGCCAGCAGACAGGGACGGCAATCTGGAAACACCATATATTTT
CASRQGRQSGNTIYF
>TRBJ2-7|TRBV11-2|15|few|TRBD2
TGTGCCAGCAGCTTAGATCCTAGCGGGGTCTACGAGCAGTACTTC
CASSLDPSGVYEQYF
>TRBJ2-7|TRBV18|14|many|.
TGTGCCAGCTCATCGGTGGGGACCGTCCCCGAGCAGTACTTC
CASSSVGTVPEQYF
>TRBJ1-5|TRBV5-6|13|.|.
TGTGCCAGCAGCCATCGAGCAGGGGAGCCCCAGCATTTT
CASSHRAGEPQHF
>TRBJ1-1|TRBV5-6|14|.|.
TGTGCCAGCAGCTTGCCGGGGGGCAACACTGAAGCTTTCTTT
CASSLPGGNTEAFF
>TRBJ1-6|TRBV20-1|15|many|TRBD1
TGCAGTGCTACCGTACCGGGACAGGGAAATTCACCCCTCCACTTT
CSATVPGQGNSPLHF
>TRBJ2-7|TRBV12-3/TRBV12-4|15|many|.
TGTGCCAGCAGTTGGTCGTCCCTACAGGCCTACGAGCAGTACTTC
CASSWSSLQAYEQYF
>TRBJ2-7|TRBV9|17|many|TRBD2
TGTGCCAGCAGCGCAGGACTAGCGGGGGTGATTCCCTACGAGCAGTACTTC
CASSAGLAGVIPYEQYF
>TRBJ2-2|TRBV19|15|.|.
TGTGCCAGTAGTATGGTTCCCCAGAACACCGGGGAGCTGTTTTTT
CASSMVPQNTGELFF
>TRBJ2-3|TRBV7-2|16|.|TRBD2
TGTGCCAGCAGCTCAGGGACTAGCGGGGGCCCAGATACGCAGTATTTT
CASSSGTSGGPDTQYF
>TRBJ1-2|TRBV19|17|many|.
TGTGCCAGTAGTACCGATCCAACCTCACCAGTCCTCGGAGGCTACACCTTC
CASSTDPTSPVLGGYTF
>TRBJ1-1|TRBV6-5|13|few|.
TGTGCCGCAGCGGAGCAGCTGGGGACTGAAGCTTTCTTT
CAAAEQLGTEAFF
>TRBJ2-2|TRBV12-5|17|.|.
TGTGCTAGTGGTTCGTTGTTCCAGGGAGGCGACACCGGGGAGCTGTTTTTT
CASGSLFQGGDTGELFF
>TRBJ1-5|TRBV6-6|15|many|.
TGTGCCAGCAGTTACTCAGGGGGGTTAGATCAGCCCCAGCATTTT
CASSYSGGLDQPQHF
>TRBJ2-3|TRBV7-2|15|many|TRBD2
TGTGCCAGCAGCCTTCAAACGGGGAGGGTAGATACGCAGTATTTT
CASSLQTGRVDTQYF
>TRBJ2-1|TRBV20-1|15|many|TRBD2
TGCAGTGCTAGAGATCCCTCGGGGGGGGTCAATGAGCAGTTCTTC
CSARDPSGGVNEQFF
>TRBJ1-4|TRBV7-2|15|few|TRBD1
TGTGCCAGCAGCCTCCCCGGGACAGGGTTCGAAAAACTGTTTTTT
CASSLPGTGFEKLFF
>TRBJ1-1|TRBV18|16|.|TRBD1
TGTGCCAGCTCACCGTGGGGACAGGGTGGGAGCACTGGAGCTTTCTTT
CASSPWGQGGSTGAFF
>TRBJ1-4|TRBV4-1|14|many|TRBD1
TGCGCCAGCAGCCGAGGGACAGGGGACGAAAAACTGTTTTTT
CASSRGTGDEKLFF
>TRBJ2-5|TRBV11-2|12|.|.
TGTGCCAGCAGCCTAGGTCCAGTGACCCAGTACTTC
CASSLGPVTQYF
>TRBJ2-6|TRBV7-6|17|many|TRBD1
TGTGCCAGCAGCTTAGCAGGGGGCGCGACAGGGGCCAACGTCCTGACTTTC
CASSLAGGATGANVLTF
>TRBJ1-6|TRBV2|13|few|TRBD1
TGTGCCAGCCGGGACAGGGGTGTTTCACCCCTCCACTTT
CASRDRGVSPLHF
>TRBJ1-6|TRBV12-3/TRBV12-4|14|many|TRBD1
TGTGCCAGCAGAACCCAGGGGGGTAATTCACCCCTCCACTTT
CASRTQGGNSPLHF
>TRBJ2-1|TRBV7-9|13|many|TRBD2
TGTGCCAGCAGCTCAGAGTGGGGGGGAGACGGGTTCTTC
CASSSEWGGDGFF
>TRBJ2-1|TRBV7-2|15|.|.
TGTGCCAGCAGCTTAGTTATGGGGGGCCACAATGAGCAGTTCTTC
CASSLVMGGHNEQFF
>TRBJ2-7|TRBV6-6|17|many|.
TGTGCCAGCAGTTGGAATACGATCAGGGAAAGCTCCTACGAGCAGTACTTC
CASSWNTIRESSYEQYF
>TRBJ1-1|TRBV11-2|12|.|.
TGTGCCAGCAGCATACAGGGCCGGGAAGATTTCTTT
CASSIQGREDFF
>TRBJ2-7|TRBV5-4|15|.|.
TGTGCCAGCAGTCCCGGGCGGGGGCCCTTCTACGAGCAGTACTTC
CASSPGRGPFYEQYF
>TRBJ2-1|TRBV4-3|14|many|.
TGCGCCAGCAGCCAAGAGCACAGTTACAATGAGCAGTTCTTC
CASSQEHSYNEQFF
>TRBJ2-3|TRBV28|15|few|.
TGTGCCAGCAGTGGGCCTACTACTAGCACAGATACGCAGTATTTT
CASSGPTTSTDTQYF
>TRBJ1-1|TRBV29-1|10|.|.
TGCAGCGTCGGGCACAGTGAAGCTTTCTTT
CSVGHSEAFF
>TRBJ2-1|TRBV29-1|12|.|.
TGCAGCGTTGAGGACGGGTTCAATGAGCAGTTCTTC
CSVEDGFNEQFF
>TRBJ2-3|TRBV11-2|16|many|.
TGTGCCAGCAGCCCCACCGGGACCGAGTTTCCAGATACGCAGTATTTT
CASSPTGTEFPDTQYF
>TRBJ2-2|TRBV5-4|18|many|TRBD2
TGTGCCAGCAGCTCCTGGACTGGACTAGCGGGGAACACCGGGGAGCTGTTTTTT
CASSSWTGLAGNTGELFF
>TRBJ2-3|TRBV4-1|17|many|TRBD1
TGCGCCAGCAGCCTGTACGGGACAGGGATTTCCACAGATACGCAGTATTTT
CASSLYGTGISTDTQYF
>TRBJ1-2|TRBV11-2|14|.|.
TGTGCCAGCAGCTTTGGCGGGGGGATGAATGGCTACACCTTC
CASSFGGGMNGYTF
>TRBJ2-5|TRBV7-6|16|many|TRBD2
TGTGCCAGCAGCCCGGGACTAGCGGGGGTTAGAGAGACCCAGTACTTC
CASSPGLAGVRETQYF
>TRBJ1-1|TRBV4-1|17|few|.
TGCGCCAGCAGCTCCCTGACTCGGGGGGCGAGAGTTACTGAAGCTTTCTTT
CASSSLTRGARVTEAFF
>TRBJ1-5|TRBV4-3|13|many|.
TGCGCCAGCAGCCAAGAATTGGATCAGCCCCAGCATTTT
CASSQELDQPQHF